One and the same sample provided the 30 T cell receptor beta chains below, sequenced in a study of T cells in Graves' hyperthyroidism and ophthalmopathy. RNA transcripts were the template for amplifying TCR beta CDR3 regions. A first-round RT-PCR of the TCR CDR3 used the HTBI primer set. TCRdb reprocessed the multiplex PCR reads via MiXCR and lists one record per CDR3 protein. The sample shows a few hundred thousand distinct CDR3 sequences, about 45% of them seen only once. Input material: peripheral blood or thyroid tissue (not recorded which). These receptors originate from a young woman with Graves' hyperthyroidism.

This clonotype occurred many times. The chain recombines TRBV5-1 with TRBJ2-7, with 12 bases matching TRBD2. The CDR3 length is 14 residues. Germline trimming cut 2 bases from V and 7 bases from J; bases unmatched to any gene: 4. Germline CDR1 is SGHRS and CDR2 is YFSETQ. The CDR3 loop reads CASSFTSGRREQYF. In DNA, the CDR3 is TGCGCCAGCAGCTTCACTAGCGGGAGGCGGGAGCAGTACTTC.

This clonotype has at least ten counts. This chain uses TRBV10-1 with TRBJ1-1, with D tentatively TRBD1 (5 bases). Germline CDR1 reads WNHNN; CDR2 reads SYGVQD (reference sequence). Trimming pared 3 bases from V and 3 bases from J, leaving 11 bases between. CDR3 length: 14 residues. DNA of the CDR3: TGCGCCAGCAGTGACTCGGGGCCGGACACTGAAGCTTTCTTT. Protein: CASSDSGPDTEAFF.

A remark on this clonotype: A much larger clone differs from this one at a single base, so this may be a read error. The chain carries TRBV2 and TRBJ2-2, with TRBD1 as a possible D gene (5 bases). The CDR3 is made up of 15 amino acids. V was pared by 6 bases and J by 3 bases, with 14 bases between. CDR1 and CDR2 from the germline V gene are SNHLY and FYNNEI. CDR3 sequence: CASSMGREDTGELFF. The CDR3 DNA sequence: TGTGCCAGCAGCATGGGCAGGGAAGACACCGGGGAGCTGTTTTTT.

This chain links TRBV2 with TRBJ1-4, with unresolved D. CDR3 length: 12 residues. Germline loops: CDR1 SNHLY, CDR2 FYNNEI. V lost 4 bases and J 7 bases, leaving 7 bases between the germline ends. CDR3 protein: CASSGSGEKLFF. In nucleotides, the CDR3 is TGTGCCAGCAGTGGGTCTGGTGAAAAACTGTTTTTT. Filled out from reference TRBV2 and TRBJ1-4, the complete variable domain reads EPEVTQTPSHQVTQMGQEVILRCVPISNHLYFYWYRQILGQKVEFLVSFYNNEISEKSEIFDDQFSVERPDGSNFTLKIRSTKLEDSAMYFCASSGSGEKLFFGSGTQLSVL.

This clonotype has only a few counts. This chain links TRBV5-1 with TRBJ2-2; TRBD2 matches at 11 bases. Germline V gene sequence: CDR1 SGHRS, CDR2 YFSETQ. The CDR3 is 15 amino acids. The V and J ends lost 4 bases and 8 bases, in that order; junction bases with no gene match: 7. The DNA for the CDR3 is TGCGCCAGCAGCGCCACCGGGACTAGCGGTGGGGAGCTGTTTTTT. It specifies CASSATGTSGGELFF.

The chain couples TRBV2 to TRBJ1-2; weak D call: TRBD1 (5 bases). Trimming stripped 6 bases from V and 4 bases from J, with 12 bases between. This CDR3 region has 13 residues. Germline V gene data show CDR1 as SNHLY and CDR2 as FYNNEI. CDR3 residues: CASSPQRGYGYTF. The CDR3 nucleotides read TGTGCCAGCAGCCCGCAGAGGGGCTATGGCTACACCTTC.

This clonotype has more than one count but fewer than ten. The J gene is TRBJ2-7, the V gene TRBV27; maybe TRBD1 (5 bases). V was clipped by 8 bases and J by 6 bases, with 14 bases between them. The V gene's germline CDR1 is MNHEY and CDR2 SMNVEV (reference sequence). The CDR3 is 12 amino acids. As DNA, the CDR3 is TGTGCCAGCCGGCCTCAGGGTAGCGAGCAGTACTTC. This codes for CASRPQGSEQYF.

This clonotype was seen many times. The chain recombines TRBV10-3 with TRBJ1-2; 7 nucleotides agree with TRBD1. V shed 3 bases and J 4 bases; nucleotides not matched to a gene: 14. CDR1 ENHRY and CDR2 SYGVKD come from the germline V gene. CDR3 size: 17 residues. CDR3 residues: CAISESPPGSGGYGYTF. CDR3 coding DNA: TGTGCCATCAGTGAATCCCCGCCGGGGTCAGGGGGCTATGGCTACACCTTC.

This chain uses TRBV28 with TRBJ1-4; no clear D gene. CDR1 is MDHEN and CDR2 is SYDVKM in the germline V gene. CDR3 size: 15 residues. The V end was cut by 6 bases, the J end by 6 bases, with 17 bases between. CDR3 in DNA: TGTGCCAGCAGCCCCCCCTTGCCCCGCGATGAAAAACTGTTTTTT. Protein sequence: CASSPPLPRDEKLFF.

This clonotype was seen many times. One base away lies a much larger clone, so this may be a sequencing read error. It is likely a read error, because the conserved phenylalanine at the end of the CDR3 is missing. This rearrangement joins TRBV29-1 to TRBJ1-1; D not resolved. The CDR3 sequence is 10 residues long. Trimming stripped 6 bases from V and 5 bases from J, with 7 bases between. The germline V gene encodes CDR1 SQVTM and CDR2 ANQGSEA. The CDR3 reads CSVVRTEAFS. CDR3 DNA: TGCAGCGTGGTACGGACTGAAGCTTTCTCT.

The CDR3 reads CASSRRGHTEAFF. For the CDR3, the DNA is TGTGCCAGCAGCCGACGGGGTCACACTGAAGCTTTCTTT. This chain uses TRBV2 with TRBJ1-1; D is unclear. The CDR3 loop spans 13 amino acids. The germline CDR1 and CDR2 sequences are SNHLY and FYNNEI. V was clipped by 6 bases and J by 3 bases, with 11 bases between them.

The chain links TRBV7-2 to TRBJ1-4, with D possibly TRBD1 on 6 matching bases. The J call may be mistaken, given a closer DNA end match to TRBJ2-3. This CDR3 has 13 amino acids. The V gene's germline CDR1 is SGHTA and CDR2 FQGNSA. In DNA form, the CDR3 reads TGTGCCAGCAGCCCCCACAGGGAAGATACGCAGTATTTT. Translation gives CASSPHREDTQYF.

This chain uses TRBV20-1 with TRBJ2-5; possible D gene TRBD2, 6 bases. In germline, CDR1 is DFQATT, CDR2 SNEGSKA (reference sequence). The CDR3 sequence is 13 residues long. Trimming pared 6 bases from V and 2 bases from J, leaving 13 bases between. CDR3 protein: CSALGTLQETQYF. The CDR3, as DNA: TGCAGTGCCTTAGGGACTTTACAAGAGACCCAGTACTTC.

Ten or more counts support this clonotype. J is TRBJ1-5 and V is TRBV6-5; D gene unclear. The CDR3 contains 12 residues. Germline CDR1 MNHEY, CDR2 SVGAGI. V shed 8 bases and J shed 1 base, with 6 bases lying between them. This CDR3 reads CASQKSNQPQHF. DNA for the CDR3: TGTGCCAGCCAGAAGAGCAATCAGCCCCAGCATTTT.

The chain employs TRBV27 and TRBJ1-4; possibly TRBD1 for D (6 bases). The germline CDR1 and CDR2 sequences are MNHEY and SMNVEV (reference sequence). The V and J ends lost 2 bases and 7 bases respectively, with 11 bases between them. This CDR3 contains 14 residues. CDR3 protein: CASSLQGRVEKLFF. CDR3 nucleotides: TGTGCCAGCAGTTTACAGGGGAGGGTTGAAAAACTGTTTTTT.

This rearrangement joins TRBV29-1 to TRBJ2-5, with 11 bases fitting TRBD1. In germline, CDR1 is SQVTM, CDR2 ANQGSEA. The V gene end was trimmed by 2 bases and the J gene end by 4 bases; junction bases not matched to a gene: 9. The CDR3 length is 16 residues. CDR3 sequence reads: CSVESGIGTGGETQYF. The CDR3 DNA reads as TGCAGCGTTGAATCAGGTATAGGGACAGGGGGAGAGACCCAGTACTTC.

Note on this clonotype: This may be a read error, as it is one base from a much larger clone. The V gene is TRBV5-4, the J gene TRBJ2-7, with D perhaps matching TRBD2 (6 bases). The germline V and J ends were trimmed by 0 bases and 5 bases, with 9 bases remaining between them. The V gene's germline CDR1 is SGHNT and CDR2 YYREEE (reference sequence). The CDR3 has 13 residues. In DNA form, the CDR3 reads TGTGCCAGCAGCTTGGCGGGGGTCAACGAGCAGTACTTC. Protein: CASSLAGVNEQYF.

V is TRBV27 and J is TRBJ2-7; D might be TRBD2 (5 bases). This CDR3 comprises 13 residues. Per the germline V gene, CDR1 is MNHEY and CDR2 is SMNVEV (reference sequence). V lost 6 bases, J lost 6 bases, and 15 bases lay in between. In DNA form, the CDR3 reads TGTGCCAGCAGGGAGGTCTACAGCGGCGAGCAGTACTTC. Amino acid sequence: CASREVYSGEQYF.

Ten or more counts support this clonotype. This chain uses TRBV7-2 with TRBJ2-7, with 13 bases that match TRBD2. Germline-derived CDR1 and CDR2 are SGHTA and FQGNSA. Trimming at V came to 5 bases and at J to 6 bases, leaving 7 bases not matched to a gene. There are 15 residues in the CDR3. CDR3 DNA: TGTGCCAGCAGCCTACCGGGACTAGCGGGAAGCGAGCAGTACTTC. This translates into CASSLPGLAGSEQYF.

The chain employs TRBV7-6 and TRBJ2-5, with TRBD1 matching 9 bases. After removal of 5 bases from V and 4 bases from J, the junction contained 5 bases not matched to a gene. Germline loops: CDR1 SGHVS, CDR2 FNYEAQ. The CDR3 spans 14 residues. The CDR3 DNA is TGTGCCAGCAGCCTAGAGGACAGGGGAGAGACCCAGTACTTC. Translating it yields CASSLEDRGETQYF.

Ten or more counts support this clonotype. V gene TRBV29-1 combines with J gene TRBJ1-1; TRBD1 matches at 10 bases. The CDR3 is 14 residues long. Germline lookup yields CDR1 SQVTM and CDR2 ANQGSEA. V gave up 5 bases and J gave up 4 bases; unmatched junction bases: 7. CDR3 residues: CSVHRDRGSTEAFF. DNA of the CDR3: TGCAGCGTTCACCGGGACAGGGGTTCCACTGAAGCTTTCTTT.

This clonotype was recorded many times. The rearrangement links TRBV20-1 to TRBJ1-5, with D hard to call. Trimming left V 4 bases short and J 2 bases short, with 15 bases between. Germline V CDR1 and CDR2: DFQATT, SNEGSKA (reference sequence). The CDR3 spans 15 residues. The DNA for the CDR3 is TGCAGTGCTATAGAAGAGTCTTCGGGCAATCAGCCCCAGCATTTT. It codes for CSAIEESSGNQPQHF.

This clonotype came up a few times. V usage is TRBV30 and J usage is TRBJ1-5; D is unresolved. Germline CDR1 is GTSNPN and CDR2 is SVGIG (reference sequence). V lost 0 bases and J lost 1, with 13 bases in between. The CDR3 totals 16 residues. CDR3 sequence: CAWSVRERTSNQPQHF. The CDR3 DNA reads as TGTGCCTGGAGTGTACGAGAGAGGACGAGCAATCAGCCCCAGCATTTT.

This clonotype occurred many times. The V and J genes are TRBV10-3 and TRBJ2-7; 8 bases agree with TRBD1. With 7 bases clipped from V and 2 bases from J, the junction kept 4 bases outside the gene matches. This CDR3 has 13 amino acids. CDR1 and CDR2 (germline): ENHRY, SYGVKD. This chain's CDR3 is CAINRDRTYEQYF. In nucleotides, the CDR3 is TGTGCCATCAACCGGGACAGGACCTACGAGCAGTACTTC.

This clonotype was counted many times. This sequence joins TRBV25-1 and TRBJ1-4; TRBD1 matches 7 bases. Germline V gives CDR1 MGHDK, CDR2 SYGVNS. The CDR3 extends over 14 amino acids. Trimming cost V 7 bases and J 5 bases; bases outside gene matches: 7. The CDR3: CASTTEGANEKLFF. CDR3 nucleotide sequence: TGTGCCAGCACCACCGAGGGGGCAAATGAAAAACTGTTTTTT.

In this sample, this clonotype turned up many times. V usage is TRBV20-1 and J usage is TRBJ2-5; TRBD1 matches at 8 bases. Trimming at V came to 0 bases and at J to 4 bases, leaving 10 bases not matched to a gene. The CDR3 is 16 amino acids. Germline assignment: CDR1 DFQATT and CDR2 SNEGSKA (reference sequence). The CDR3 loop reads CSARDLTQGARETQYF. The CDR3 coding sequence is TGCAGTGCTAGAGATCTTACGCAGGGGGCAAGAGAGACCCAGTACTTC.

This clonotype has a count of ten or more. V usage is TRBV4-2 and J usage is TRBJ1-1, with D possibly being TRBD1 (5 bases). The CDR3 totals 15 residues. From germline, CDR1 is LGHNA and CDR2 YNFKEQ. V lost 1 base and J lost 0, with 9 bases in between. CDR3 in DNA: TGTGCCAGCAGCCAAGCGGGGGGGGTGAACACTGAAGCTTTCTTT. Its translation: CASSQAGGVNTEAFF.

The gene calls are TRBV20-1 and TRBJ1-2; TRBD1 agrees at 7 bases. Trimming cost V 2 bases and J 4 bases; bases outside gene matches: 13. Germline lookup yields CDR1 DFQATT and CDR2 SNEGSKA (reference sequence). The CDR3 sequence is 16 residues long. The CDR3 DNA sequence: TGCAGTGCTAGAAGTCCGCGACAGGGTGGAGGCTATGGCTACACCTTC. Protein: CSARSPRQGGGYGYTF.

The chain combines TRBV12-3 or TRBV12-4 with TRBJ2-1; D is perhaps TRBD2 (6 bases). CDR3 length: 15 residues. Trimming took 6 bases from V and 7 from J, leaving 19 bases between them. CDR3 nucleotide sequence: TGTGCCAGCAGCCCCGAGTCGACTAGGACTAATGAGCAGTTCTTC. Translating gives CASSPESTRTNEQFF.

The J gene is TRBJ2-6, the V gene TRBV29-1, with D uncertain. CDR1 and CDR2 (germline): SQVTM, ANQGSEA. V lost 0 bases to trimming and J lost 0 bases, with 9 bases between them. CDR3 length: 16 amino acids. The chain's CDR3 is CSVEDRGDSGANVLTF. The CDR3 DNA is TGCAGCGTTGAAGATCGTGGGGACTCTGGGGCCAACGTCCTGACTTTC.